Following are 15 T cell receptor beta chains from one sample sequenced in a study of blood T cell repertoires in COVID-19. TCRdb keeps only in-frame clones here, not all; method: immunoSEQ multiplex PCR. The sample contains some 490,000 clones, 75% to 90% of which appear only once. Input material: PBMCs or T cells enriched from blood (not recorded which). These receptors came from a woman aged 60-75 years who had recovered from COVID-19.

J is TRBJ1-5 and V is TRBV2, with unresolved D. V gave up 7 bases and J gave up 7 bases, with 11 bases separating them. The CDR3 loop spans 12 amino acids. Germline-derived CDR1 and CDR2 are SNHLY and FYNNEI. Here the CDR3 DNA reads TGTGCCAGCACTGAGGGCGTACAGCCCCAGCATTTT. It translates to CASTEGVQPQHF.

The rearrangement uses TRBV19 and TRBJ1-1; D perhaps matches TRBD1 (5 bases). CDR1 and CDR2 (germline): LNHDA, SQIVND (reference sequence). The germline V and J ends were trimmed by 1 base and 0 bases, with 9 bases remaining between them. This CDR3 is 15 amino acids long. The CDR3 here is CASSIAGIMNTEAFF. The CDR3 bases are TGTGCCAGTAGTATAGCAGGGATTATGAACACTGAAGCTTTCTTT.

The chain joins TRBV4-1 to TRBJ2-7; 8 nucleotides line up with TRBD1. The germline V gene has CDR1 MGHRA and CDR2 YSYEKL. Unmatched junction bases numbered 11, after V lost 0 bases and J lost 7 bases. The CDR3 spans 16 residues. The CDR3: CASSQDPDRVPREQYF. DNA of the CDR3: TGCGCCAGCAGCCAAGATCCGGACAGGGTCCCTAGGGAGCAGTACTTC.

The V gene is TRBV12-3 or TRBV12-4, the J gene TRBJ2-3, with 7 bases matching TRBD2. CDR3 size: 12 residues. With 8 bases clipped from V and 3 bases from J, the junction kept 2 bases outside the gene matches. CDR3 residues: CASRGGTDTQYF. CDR3 DNA: TGTGCCAGCCGCGGGGGTACAGATACGCAGTATTTT.

The sample holds a few counts of this clone. V and J are TRBV19 and TRBJ2-2; TRBD1 matches at 10 bases. Germline V gene lookup returns CDR1 LNHDA and CDR2 SQIVND (reference sequence). The length of the CDR3 is 18 residues. Losses at the gene ends were 3 bases for V and 3 bases for J; bases not matched to a gene: 10. In DNA form, the CDR3 reads TGTGCCAGTAGTATGCCTTGGGACAGGGGAAAGGACACCGGGGAGCTGTTTTTT. Protein product: CASSMPWDRGKDTGELFF.

The sample holds one count of this clone. The rearrangement links TRBV4-1 to TRBJ1-2, with 9 bases lining up with TRBD1. Per the germline V gene, CDR1 is MGHRA and CDR2 is YSYEKL. V gave up 2 bases and J gave up 3 bases; unmatched junction bases: 4. The CDR3 length is 15 residues. For the CDR3, the DNA is TGCGCCAGCAGCCAACCGGGACAGGGTTACTATGGCTACACCTTC. Amino acids: CASSQPGQGYYGYTF.

V is TRBV6-5 and J is TRBJ1-2; 7 positions agree with TRBD1. V lost 6 bases and J lost 0; bases outside the gene matches: 4. The CDR3 sequence is 14 residues long. CDR1 is MNHEY and CDR2 is SVGAGI in the germline V gene. The CDR3 nucleotides read TGTGCCAGCAGCCGGGACAGTTCTAACTATGGCTACACCTTC. The encoded protein is CASSRDSSNYGYTF.

The rearrangement joins TRBV5-1 to TRBJ2-5, with 11 bases that match TRBD2. Trimming removed 0 bases from V and 1 base from J; junction bases left unmatched: 5. Germline-derived CDR1 and CDR2 are SGHRS and YFSETQ. The CDR3 covers 17 residues. The CDR3 DNA reads as TGCGCCAGCAGCTTGGCCGGTAGCGGGGGGGCCCAAGAGACCCAGTACTTC. Amino acid sequence: CASSLAGSGGAQETQYF.

V gene TRBV19 combines with J gene TRBJ1-1, with D possibly matching TRBD1 (6 bases). The ends were cut back, 3 bases at V and 1 base at J, with 15 bases in the middle. This CDR3 contains 16 residues. Germline V lookup: CDR1 LNHDA, CDR2 SQIVND (reference sequence). In DNA form, the CDR3 reads TGTGCCAGTAGTATCAGTGGGGGCCAGCGGAACACTGAAGCTTTCTTT. Translating it yields CASSISGGQRNTEAFF.

The chain carries TRBV4-1 and TRBJ1-4; unclear D gene. Looked up from germline, CDR1 is MGHRA and CDR2 is YSYEKL. V was cut by 6 bases and J by 7 bases, with 15 bases left in between. This CDR3 spans 14 amino acids. The CDR3 DNA sequence: TGCGCCAGCAGTTTCATCCGGGGAGGTGAAAAACTGTTTTTT. This translates into CASSFIRGGEKLFF.

V usage is TRBV3-1 (or the pseudogene TRBV3-2) and J usage is TRBJ1-2; tentative D call: TRBD1 (5 bases). V gave up 4 bases and J gave up 4 bases, with 16 bases separating them. From germline, CDR1 is LGHDT and CDR2 YNNKEL (reference sequence). This CDR3 has 15 residues. The CDR3 is CASSRSTAGRYGYTF. The CDR3 coding sequence is TGTGCCAGCAGCCGGTCGACAGCGGGTCGCTATGGCTACACCTTC.

This rearrangement joins TRBV24-1 to TRBJ2-3; TRBD1 might be the D (5 bases). The length of the CDR3 is 13 residues. Trimming left V 10 bases short and J 2 bases short, with 12 bases between. Germline V gene sequence: CDR1 KGHDR, CDR2 SFDVKD. The CDR3 loop reads CATAQGATDTQYF. The CDR3 bases are TGTGCCACGGCCCAAGGGGCCACAGATACGCAGTATTTT.

This chain connects TRBV9 to TRBJ2-1; 7 positions agree with TRBD2. The CDR3 extends over 17 amino acids. Losses at the gene ends were 0 bases for V and 7 bases for J; bases not matched to a gene: 13. The V gene's germline CDR1 is SGDLS and CDR2 YYNGEE. The CDR3 is CASSVGIGLGATNEQFF. In DNA, the CDR3 is TGTGCCAGCAGCGTAGGAATAGGACTAGGGGCCACGAATGAGCAGTTCTTC.

A remark on this clone: Within the sample, other DNA sequences also encode this same CDR3. V usage is TRBV12-3 or TRBV12-4 and J usage is TRBJ1-2; weak D call: TRBD1 (5 bases). Trimming shortened V by 3 bases and J by 2 bases, and 7 bases separated the two germline ends. This CDR3 contains 13 residues. CDR3 sequence (DNA): TGTGCCAGCAGTTTGGGGCTGAACTATGGCTACACCTTC. Encoded protein: CASSLGLNYGYTF.

The gene calls are TRBV20-1 and TRBJ2-1; D is uncertain. Germline loops: CDR1 DFQATT, CDR2 SNEGSKA (reference sequence). V was shortened by 3 bases and J by 9 bases, with 9 bases between the two germline ends. CDR3 length: 11 amino acids. The CDR3 sequence is CSASPFVEQFF. CDR3 nucleotide sequence: TGCAGTGCTAGCCCGTTTGTTGAGCAGTTCTTC.